This T cell receptor (beta chain) was identified in a study of blood T cell repertoires in COVID-19. Study summary: Sites across the United States, Italy and Spain contributed samples from acute and convalescent COVID-19. Sample material is recorded as cDNA or gDNA derived from T cells, B-cell-depleted T cells, or PBMCs.

Original handling: Estimated nucleated cell counts came from reference gene primer amplification. Produced via immunoSEQ multiplex PCR; TCRdb's table is partial and in-frame only. That table gives V, J and clone size, and the DNA gave D and trimming. Among roughly 78,000 clones listed, approximately 90% were seen once. The ends were cut back, 4 bases at V and 8 bases at J, with 14 bases in the middle. There are 13 residues in the CDR3. Germline V CDR1 and CDR2: MGHRA, YSYEKL. The rearrangement links TRBV4-1 to TRBJ1-2; D may be TRBD1 (6 bases). This TCR came from a man in his fifties or sixties with acute or convalescent COVID-19. The specimen sequenced was peripheral blood. DNA of the CDR3: TGCGCCAGCAGCCCCCGACAGGACCTCGGCTACACCTTC. Its translation: CASSPRQDLGYTF.